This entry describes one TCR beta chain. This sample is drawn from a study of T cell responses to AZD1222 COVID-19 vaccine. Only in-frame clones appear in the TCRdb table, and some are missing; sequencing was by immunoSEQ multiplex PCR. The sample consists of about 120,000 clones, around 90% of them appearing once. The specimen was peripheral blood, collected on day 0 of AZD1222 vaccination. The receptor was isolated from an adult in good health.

For the CDR3, the DNA is TGTGCCACCCGTCCGGGGGCCTATTACGGGGGCACTGAAGCTTTCTTT. This encodes CATRPGAYYGGTEAFF. The rearrangement joins TRBV27 to TRBJ1-1; D may be TRBD1 (6 bases). There are 16 residues in the CDR3. V gave up 10 bases and J gave up 4 bases, with 25 bases separating them. CDR1 is MNHEY and CDR2 is SMNVEV in the germline V gene (reference sequence).